Sequencing of this T cell receptor (beta chain) was carried out in a study of cytomegalovirus exposure and HLA in healthy donors. In the study overall: A previous analysis identified fewer than 130 million unique TCR beta sequences derived from roughly 190 million T cells.

Donors were nominally healthy when sampled, though unrecorded immune exposures were likely. The primer mix had 60 Vbeta and 13 Jbeta primers. Libraries were prepared by immunoSEQ multiplex PCR; TCRdb keeps only in-frame clonotypes and omits some of them. The table includes about 140,000 clones, 60% to 85% detected once. Study-wide results and limits: HLA alleles showed associations with some 15,000 TCR beta sequences in a later analysis, at a 0.05 false discovery rate. Cytomegalovirus status was reportedly diagnosed by the classifier with high specificity and sensitivity.

From germline, CDR1 is MNHNS and CDR2 SASEGT. The length of the CDR3 is 14 residues. The V gene lost 4 bases and the J gene lost 3 bases, with 13 bases spanning the gap. Worth noting for this clone: Its matching antigen is unknown.

The source of this sequence is a man younger than 35 in good health and CMV-seronegative. The V gene is TRBV6-1, the J gene TRBJ2-7, with D possibly matching TRBD1 (5 bases). Sequencing was carried out using PBMCs. In DNA, the CDR3 is TGTGCCAGCAGTGGAGACAGTGGATTCTACGAGCAGTACTTC. It yields the protein CASSGDSGFYEQYF.